This is a list of T cell receptor beta chains from one sample in a study of blood T cell repertoires in COVID-19. Sequencing used immunoSEQ multiplex PCR; TCRdb keeps in-frame clones, though not all of them. Here the sample spans about 40,000 clones, around 85% being singletons. The material sequenced was peripheral blood. Receptors originate from a man over 45 with active COVID-19. Each CDR3 is given with its conserved first and last residue. A D gene is named only where the DNA matches it firmly. Clone size is not always given. Where it is, it says once, few, many or a class for expanded clones.

D gene: TRBD2
V gene: TRBV3-1/TRBV3-2
clone size: -
J gene: TRBJ2-1
CDR3 DNA: TGTGCCAGCAGCCAAGCCGGCGGGAGGATCGACAATGAGCAGTTCTTC
CDR3 protein: CASSQAGGRIDNEQFF

D gene: TRBD2
V gene: TRBV24-1
clone size: -
J gene: TRBJ2-1
CDR3 DNA: TGTGCCACCAGTGAACCGGGACTAGCGGGAAGTGAGCAGTTCTTC
CDR3 protein: CATSEPGLAGSEQFF

D gene: TRBD1
V gene: TRBV11-2
clone size: -
J gene: TRBJ1-1
CDR3 DNA: TGTGCCAGCAGCGCTATTCGGGACAGGGGGCAGGGGTGGAACTTT
CDR3 protein: CASSAIRDRGQGWNF

D gene: -
V gene: TRBV2
clone size: -
J gene: TRBJ1-4
CDR3 DNA: TGTGCCAGCAGTGAAGGAAATAGGGGTGAAAAACTGTTTTTT
CDR3 protein: CASSEGNRGEKLFF

D gene: -
V gene: TRBV7-9
clone size: -
J gene: TRBJ1-1
CDR3 DNA: TGTGCCAGCAGACCCATGGGAGGCCCGAACACTGAAGCTTTCTTT
CDR3 protein: CASRPMGGPNTEAFF

D gene: TRBD2
V gene: TRBV9
clone size: -
J gene: TRBJ2-1
CDR3 DNA: TGTGCCAGCAGCGTAGGGGCGGGAGGAACCTACAATGAGCAGTTCTTC
CDR3 protein: CASSVGAGGTYNEQFF

D gene: -
V gene: TRBV29-1
clone size: -
J gene: TRBJ2-5
CDR3 DNA: TGCAGCGTTGATCAGGGGGGAGAGACCCAGTACTTC
CDR3 protein: CSVDQGGETQYF

D gene: TRBD2
V gene: TRBV7-9
clone size: -
J gene: TRBJ2-3
CDR3 DNA: TGTGCCAGCAGCCGTCTCGGGACTAGAAACACAGATACGCAGTATTTT
CDR3 protein: CASSRLGTRNTDTQYF

D gene: TRBD1
V gene: TRBV6-5
clone size: -
J gene: TRBJ2-5
CDR3 DNA: TGTGCCAGCTCCTTGGGACAGGGAGAGACCCAGTACTTC
CDR3 protein: CASSLGQGETQYF

D gene: TRBD1
V gene: TRBV19
clone size: -
J gene: TRBJ2-7
CDR3 DNA: TGTGCCAGTAGTTCGAGAGACAGGGGCGGCGAGCAGTACTTC
CDR3 protein: CASSSRDRGGEQYF

D gene: -
V gene: TRBV28
clone size: few
J gene: TRBJ1-4
CDR3 DNA: TGTGCCAGCAGTTCCATCCCTCTGGGAGGGCGCGAGAAACTGTTTTTT
CDR3 protein: CASSSIPLGGREKLFF

D gene: -
V gene: TRBV7-9
clone size: -
J gene: TRBJ2-1
CDR3 DNA: TGTGCCAGCAGCTTAGGGAGTTCCAGAATTGAGCAGTTCTTC
CDR3 protein: CASSLGSSRIEQFF

D gene: TRBD2
V gene: TRBV7-8
clone size: once
J gene: TRBJ2-1
CDR3 DNA: TGTGCCAGCAGCTTAGGGCTAGCGGGGGCCGAGCAGTTCTTC
CDR3 protein: CASSLGLAGAEQFF

D gene: TRBD1
V gene: TRBV12-3/TRBV12-4
clone size: -
J gene: TRBJ1-2
CDR3 DNA: TGTGCCAGCAGGGCGGGACAGGGAACAAGCGACACCTTC
CDR3 protein: CASRAGQGTSDTF

D gene: -
V gene: TRBV18
clone size: few
J gene: TRBJ2-6
CDR3 DNA: TGTGCCAGCTCCCCAAAACCGGGCTCTGGGGCCAACGTCCTGACTTTC
CDR3 protein: CASSPKPGSGANVLTF

D gene: -
V gene: TRBV18
clone size: -
J gene: TRBJ1-1
CDR3 DNA: TGTGCCAGCTCACCTGAGGTCGTCGGAGAAGCTTTCTTT
CDR3 protein: CASSPEVVGEAFF

D gene: TRBD2
V gene: TRBV14
clone size: -
J gene: TRBJ2-1
CDR3 DNA: TGTGCCAGCAGCCAAGTGGGGACTAGGATAGACAATGAGCAGTTCTTC
CDR3 protein: CASSQVGTRIDNEQFF

D gene: TRBD2
V gene: TRBV12-3/TRBV12-4
clone size: -
J gene: TRBJ2-3
CDR3 DNA: TGTGCCAGCAGCTGGACTAGCACGGATACGCAGTATTTT
CDR3 protein: CASSWTSTDTQYF

D gene: TRBD2
V gene: TRBV5-1
clone size: -
J gene: TRBJ2-7
CDR3 DNA: TGCGCCAGCAGCTTGGAGATCGGGAGGGTCCCCTACGAGCAGTACTTC
CDR3 protein: CASSLEIGRVPYEQYF

D gene: TRBD1
V gene: TRBV5-1
clone size: -
J gene: TRBJ2-2
CDR3 DNA: TGCGCCAGCACCGTGCAGGGGGACACCGGGGAGCTGTTTTTT
CDR3 protein: CASTVQGDTGELFF

D gene: -
V gene: TRBV6-2/TRBV6-3
clone size: -
J gene: TRBJ1-2
CDR3 DNA: TGTGCCAGCAGTTACCGGGCGGGGGCGTTTTTCTACACCTTC
CDR3 protein: CASSYRAGAFFYTF

D gene: TRBD2
V gene: TRBV18
clone size: -
J gene: TRBJ2-1
CDR3 DNA: TGTGCCAGCTCACCCCTTGGGACTAGCGGGAGCAATGAGCAGTTCTTC
CDR3 protein: CASSPLGTSGSNEQFF